This T cell receptor (beta chain) was recorded in a study of CD8+ T cells in alopecia areata. CD25+CD127- cells were sorted from CD4+ cells in four or five patients. Trimming stripped 6 bases from V and 0 bases from J, with 9 bases between. CDR1 MNHEY and CDR2 SVGAGI come from the germline V gene. The CDR3 consists of 13 residues. Sequencing used cDNA as its template, made by extracting RNA and reverse transcribing it. The repertoire was sequenced with immunoSEQ multiplex PCR; TCRdb's copy has only in-frame clones and lacks some. The table has around 8,400 clones, 60% to 85% seen once. The source of this sequence is a human donor with alopecia areata. The sequencing sample was made of CD4+ Tregs sorted from blood. V usage is TRBV6-5 and J usage is TRBJ2-7; D is unresolved. In nucleotides, the CDR3 is TGTGCCAGCAGGGGAACGAGCTCCTACGAGCAGTACTTC. It specifies CASRGTSSYEQYF.